A single sample gave rise to the 23 T cell receptor beta chains below, sequenced in a study of T cell repertoires in cytomegalovirus infection. TCRdb reprocessed the reads via MiXCR and lists one record per CDR3 protein. The data contain hundreds of thousands of distinct CDR3 sequences, under 45% of them seen just once; the ten biggest clones take up about 41%. Their antigen targets remain unknown. The sequenced sample was cultured PBMCs, obtained from culture after CMV antigen stimulation. Every receptor here comes from a human donor in good health (CMV status not recorded). Some clones in this sample may be carry-over from other donors' samples.

This chain uses TRBV5-6 with TRBJ2-1, with unresolved D. CDR1 is SGHDT, CDR2 YYEEEE, per germline. V was clipped by 4 bases and J by 10 bases, with 9 bases between them. The CDR3 has 11 amino acids. The CDR3 sequence is CASSRADEQFF. CDR3 DNA sequence: TGTGCCAGCAGCCGCGCGGACGAGCAGTTCTTC.

DNA of the CDR3: TGTGCCAGCAGCCAAGCATCCCTGGGCGGCCTATTAAGCAATCAGCCCCAGCATTTT. This encodes CASSQASLGGLLSNQPQHF. V is TRBV3-1 and J is TRBJ1-5; D call uncertain. Germline-derived CDR1 and CDR2 are LGHDT and YNNKEL (reference sequence). Trimming shortened V by 1 base and J by 1 base, and 20 bases separated the two germline ends. This CDR3 has 19 residues. Full variable domain (outside the CDR3, taken from reference TRBV3-1 and TRBJ1-5): DTAVSQTPKYLVTQMGNDKSIKCEQNLGHDTMYWYKQDSKKFLKIMFSYNNKELIINETVPNRFSPKSPDKAHLNLHINSLELGDSAVYFCASSQASLGGLLSNQPQHFGDGTRLSIL.

This chain links TRBV2 with TRBJ2-7, with D possibly matching TRBD1 (6 bases). Germline CDR1 is SNHLY and CDR2 is FYNNEI. This CDR3 comprises 13 residues. Trimming cost V 6 bases and J 5 bases, with 14 bases left between them. Here the CDR3 DNA reads TGTGCCAGCAGCCAACAGGGTCTGAACGAGCAGTACTTC. Protein sequence: CASSQQGLNEQYF. Using reference TRBV2 and TRBJ2-7 for the parts outside the CDR3, the full variable domain is EPEVTQTPSHQVTQMGQEVILRCVPISNHLYFYWYRQILGQKVEFLVSFYNNEISEKSEIFDDQFSVERPDGSNFTLKIRSTKLEDSAMYFCASSQQGLNEQYFGPGTRLTVT.

The chain has TRBV20-1 and TRBJ2-5, with TRBD1 matching 8 bases. The CDR3 runs to 14 residues. Trimming removed 0 bases from V and 2 bases from J; junction bases left unmatched: 2. The germline V gene has CDR1 DFQATT and CDR2 SNEGSKA (reference sequence). The CDR3 region is CSARDGTGQETQYF. The CDR3, as DNA: TGCAGTGCTAGAGACGGGACAGGTCAAGAGACCCAGTACTTC.

The chain links TRBV6-1 to TRBJ2-3; 9 bases align to TRBD2. Trimming at V came to 5 bases and at J to 2 bases, leaving 2 bases not matched to a gene. This CDR3 is 14 amino acids long. Germline CDR1 MNHNS, CDR2 SASEGT. The CDR3 coding sequence is TGTGCCAGCAGTCGGACTAGCGCCACAGATACGCAGTATTTT. Protein: CASSRTSATDTQYF.

CDR3 residues: CASSHRDSHTDTQYF. The DNA for the CDR3 is TGTGCCAGCAGTCACCGGGACAGTCACACAGATACGCAGTATTTT. The rearrangement joins TRBV28 to TRBJ2-3; TRBD1 aligns across 7 bases. CDR1 is MDHEN, CDR2 SYDVKM, per germline. V shed 5 bases, J shed 2 bases, and the junction held 7 bases outside the gene matches. CDR3 length: 15 residues.

A few counts support this clonotype. The CDR3 DNA reads TGCGCCAGCAGCGCAGGGGGCGCTGGGGCCAACGTCCTGACTTTC. This encodes CASSAGGAGANVLTF. The J gene is TRBJ2-6, the V gene TRBV5-1; 8 bases agree with TRBD1. The CDR3 is 15 amino acids. Germline loops: CDR1 SGHRS, CDR2 YFSETQ. V lost 4 bases to trimming and J lost 2 bases; unmatched junction nucleotides: 2.

The chain combines TRBV9 with TRBJ2-1; TRBD2 matches at 10 bases. V lost 6 bases, J lost 4 bases, and 7 bases stayed unmatched. The V gene's germline CDR1 is SGDLS and CDR2 YYNGEE. This CDR3 comprises 15 residues. Here the CDR3 reads CASNPSGRSYNEQFF. For the CDR3, the DNA is TGTGCCAGCAACCCTAGCGGGAGATCTTACAATGAGCAGTTCTTC.

This sequence joins TRBV30 and TRBJ2-1; 7 bases align to TRBD2. This CDR3 region has 11 residues. J lost 9 bases, V lost 5 bases, and 4 bases had no gene match. Germline CDR1 reads GTSNPN; CDR2 reads SVGIG (reference sequence). As DNA, the CDR3 is TGTGCCTGGGCACTAGCGTTTGAGCAGTTCTTC. It translates to CAWALAFEQFF.

The genes are TRBV20-1 and TRBJ2-1; the match to TRBD2 covers 8 bases. CDR3 length equals 13 residues. CDR1 and CDR2 from the germline V gene are DFQATT and SNEGSKA (reference sequence). Trimming cost V 3 bases and J 7 bases; bases outside gene matches: 5. CDR3 amino acids: CSARPGGQNEQFF. The CDR3, as DNA: TGCAGTGCTAGGCCGGGGGGGCAGAATGAGCAGTTCTTC.

This clonotype appeared a single time. The junction and the germline gene differ at one end; a read error may be behind it. The chain employs TRBV7-6 and TRBJ2-3; perhaps TRBD1 as D (6 bases). CDR1 SGHVS and CDR2 FNYEAQ come from the germline V gene. The length of the CDR3 is 16 residues. The CDR3, as DNA: TGTGTCAGCAGCCCAGGGCTAGGGGGACGCACAGATACGCAGTATTTT. Protein: CVSSPGLGGRTDTQYF.

V is TRBV7-9 and J is TRBJ2-7, with a possible D match to TRBD2 (5 bases). The CDR3 is 15 amino acids. V was trimmed by 8 bases and J by 0 bases, leaving 17 bases between them. Germline V gene data show CDR1 as SEHNR and CDR2 as FQNEAQ (reference sequence). DNA of the CDR3: TGTGCCAGCTTGAGGGTTAGCCCGGCCTCCTACGAGCAGTACTTC. It specifies CASLRVSPASYEQYF.

The rearrangement uses TRBV10-3 and TRBJ1-1, with 7 positions matching TRBD1. The CDR3 runs 13 residues. Trimming at V came to 10 bases and at J to 4 bases, leaving 9 bases not matched to a gene. Germline-derived CDR1 and CDR2 are ENHRY and SYGVKD. DNA for the CDR3: TGTGCCAACTCACAGGGGTTCGCCACTGAAGCTTTCTTT. It translates to CANSQGFATEAFF.

The chain uses TRBV19 and TRBJ1-2; D is unclear. The CDR3 consists of 12 residues. The V end lost 11 bases, the J end lost 3 bases, and 13 bases lay between the germline ends. Looked up from germline, CDR1 is LNHDA and CDR2 is SQIVND (reference sequence). This CDR3 reads CAGWSSYYGYTF. In DNA, the CDR3 is TGTGCCGGATGGAGTTCGTACTATGGCTACACCTTC.

The chain couples TRBV28 to TRBJ2-1; D might be TRBD2 (7 bases). V was pared by 2 bases and J by 2 bases, with 16 bases between. The CDR3 extends over 17 amino acids. Germline V gene sequence: CDR1 MDHEN, CDR2 SYDVKM. The CDR3 coding sequence is TGTGCCAGCAGTTTAAAGGGGGGACTATTTGCCTACAATGAGCAGTTCTTC. Its translation: CASSLKGGLFAYNEQFF.

V is TRBV28 and J is TRBJ2-7, with D perhaps matching TRBD2 (7 bases). The germline V gene encodes CDR1 MDHEN and CDR2 SYDVKM. The CDR3 has 15 residues. The V and J ends lost 6 bases and 2 bases respectively, with 17 bases between them. CDR3 sequence reads: CASSPDRGGTYEQYF. The CDR3 bases are TGTGCCAGCAGCCCGGATCGCGGGGGCACCTACGAGCAGTACTTC.

The chain has TRBV15 and TRBJ2-1; 10 nucleotides agree with TRBD2. This CDR3 has 15 amino acids. The junction had 1 base not matched to a gene; V was cut back by 1 base and J by 4 bases. Germline V lookup: CDR1 LNHNV, CDR2 YYDKDF (reference sequence). The CDR3 nucleotides are TGTGCCACCAGCAGAGCGGGACTAGCGTACAATGAGCAGTTCTTC. Residues: CATSRAGLAYNEQFF.

The chain links TRBV5-4 to TRBJ2-4, with D possibly TRBD1 on 5 matching bases. V lost 1 base to trimming and J lost 5 bases, with 16 bases between them. The germline V gene encodes CDR1 SGHNT and CDR2 YYREEE (reference sequence). The CDR3 sequence is 16 residues long. For the CDR3, the DNA is TGTGCCAGCAGCTTGATGGGCAGGGTAGGGCAAAACATTCAGTACTTC. Protein product: CASSLMGRVGQNIQYF.

The rearrangement links TRBV7-2 to TRBJ1-2; TRBD1 matches 7 bases. V gave up 5 bases and J gave up 5 bases; unmatched junction bases: 8. Germline-derived CDR1 and CDR2 are SGHTA and FQGNSA. The CDR3 contains 14 residues. CDR3 sequence reads: CASSATGFEYGYTF. The CDR3 DNA is TGTGCCAGCAGCGCGACAGGGTTTGAATATGGCTACACCTTC.

This sequence joins TRBV28 and TRBJ1-4; a possible D gene is TRBD1 (5 bases). Germline V CDR1 and CDR2: MDHEN, SYDVKM. V lost 7 bases to trimming and J lost 4 bases, with 10 bases between them. The CDR3 has 13 amino acids. The CDR3 nucleotides are TGTGCCAGCACTTCAGGGATTAATGAAAAACTGTTTTTT. Amino acid sequence: CASTSGINEKLFF.

The rearrangement uses TRBV5-5 and TRBJ1-2; 11 bases match TRBD1. V gave up 3 bases and J gave up 7 bases; unmatched junction bases: 11. CDR3 size: 16 residues. Germline CDR1 reads SGHKS; CDR2 reads YYEKEE (reference sequence). CDR3 sequence (DNA): TGTGCCAGCAGCTCAGATCCACTCGGGACAGGGGGTGGCTACACCTTC. Its translation: CASSSDPLGTGGGYTF.

The DNA of the CDR3 is TGCGCCAGCAGCGTACAGACAGGACCTAATGAAAAACTGTTTTTT. It codes for CASSVQTGPNEKLFF. The chain is built from TRBV5-1 and TRBJ1-4, with D perhaps TRBD1 (6 bases). Trimming took 4 bases from V and 3 from J, leaving 13 bases between them. Germline CDR1 reads SGHRS; CDR2 reads YFSETQ. The CDR3 has 15 amino acids.

The rearrangement uses TRBV6-5 and TRBJ1-2, with 7 bases aligning to TRBD1. J lost 4 bases, V lost 2 bases, and 4 bases had no gene match. The CDR3 contains 14 residues. CDR1 and CDR2 (germline): MNHEY, SVGAGI. DNA for the CDR3: TGTGCCAGCAGTTACGGGACAGCGCCCTATGGCTACACCTTC. Protein product: CASSYGTAPYGYTF.